This T cell receptor (beta chain) was found in a study of T cells in Graves' hyperthyroidism and ophthalmopathy. The CDR3 consists of 18 residues. V gave up 7 bases and J gave up 2 bases; unmatched junction bases: 8. The germline gives CDR1 SNHLY, CDR2 FYNNEI. Using RNA transcripts as the source, TCR beta CDR3 regions were amplified. When the TCR CDR3 underwent first-round RT-PCR, the HTBI primer set was used. One entry per CDR3 protein, called by TCRdb with MiXCR from the multiplex PCR reads. The repertoire holds approximately 710,000 distinct CDR3 sequences, with roughly 17% as singletons. In this sample, this clonotype turned up many times.

The chain combines TRBV2 with TRBJ2-2; 15 bases map to TRBD2. The sequenced sample consisted of blood. This receptor was taken from a man aged 45-65 years with Graves' hyperthyroidism. The CDR3 region is CASTRTSGRASNTGELFF. The CDR3 DNA reads TGTGCCAGCACCCGGACTAGCGGGAGGGCCTCAAACACCGGGGAGCTGTTTTTT.